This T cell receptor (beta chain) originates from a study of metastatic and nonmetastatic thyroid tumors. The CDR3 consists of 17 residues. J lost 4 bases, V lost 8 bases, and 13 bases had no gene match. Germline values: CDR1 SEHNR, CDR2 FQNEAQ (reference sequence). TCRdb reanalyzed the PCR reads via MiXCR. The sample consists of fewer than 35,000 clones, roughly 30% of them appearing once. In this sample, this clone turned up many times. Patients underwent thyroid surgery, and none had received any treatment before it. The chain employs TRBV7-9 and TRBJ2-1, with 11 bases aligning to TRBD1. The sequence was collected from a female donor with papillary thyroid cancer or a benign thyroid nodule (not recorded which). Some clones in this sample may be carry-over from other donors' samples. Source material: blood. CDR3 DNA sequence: TGTGCCAGCCCCCGGGGGTCCGGGACAGGGGGGTACAATGAGCAGTTCTTC. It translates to CASPRGSGTGGYNEQFF.